The 17 T cell receptor beta chains reported below all come from one sample, sequenced in a study of sequential checkpoint blockade in melanoma (dated by TCRdb to the late 2010s). The treatment or condition label corresponds to: randomized to nivolumab then ipilimumab (arm A) or the reverse (arm B). Library preparation used the immunoSEQ multiplex PCR assay. TCRdb's version of the immuneACCESS table is confined to in-frame rearrangements and falls short of the full clone set. An unresolved V gene accounts for under half of the shortfall where checked; the remainder is of unknown origin. This sample holds around 18,000 clones; more than 55% were observed only once. About 12% of the sample goes to the ten largest clones. Sequenced material: CD8+ T cells sorted from blood (inferred from file names), taken from a patient given nivolumab and ipilimumab in sequence. The receptor source for this set is a human donor with melanoma.

This clone was observed a single time. The rearrangement uses TRBV14 and TRBJ2-1, with 7 bases fitting TRBD2. The germline CDR1 and CDR2 sequences are SGHDN and FVKESK. Trimming removed 4 bases from V and 3 bases from J; junction bases left unmatched: 18. The CDR3 runs 19 residues. Here the CDR3 DNA reads TGTGCCAGCAGCCCTATCCCCTTTTGGGGGGAGGGCAACTACAATGAGCAGTTCTTC. Amino acids: CASSPIPFWGEGNYNEQFF.

This clone was picked up a small number of times. The chain carries TRBV7-9 and TRBJ2-1; 14 bases align to TRBD2. CDR3 length: 15 amino acids. The germline CDR1 and CDR2 sequences are SEHNR and FQNEAQ (reference sequence). V gave up 5 bases and J gave up 6 bases; unmatched junction bases: 3. The CDR3 spells CASSGTSGGSNEQFF. CDR3 bases: TGTGCCAGCAGCGGGACTAGCGGGGGCTCCAATGAGCAGTTCTTC.

This clone is medium-sized. This chain joins TRBV29-1 and TRBJ2-1, with 10 bases lining up with TRBD1. Germline V lookup: CDR1 SQVTM, CDR2 ANQGSEA. This CDR3 contains 13 residues. J gave up 15 bases and V 7 bases, and 15 bases lay outside the gene matches. CDR3 in amino acids: CSARPGQGFVGFF. CDR3 bases: TGCAGCGCCCGACCGGGACAGGGGTTCGTGGGGTTCTTC.

CDR3 loop: CASSLTSGGRTDTQYF. DNA of the CDR3: TGTGCCAGCAGCTTGACCAGCGGGGGGCGCACAGATACGCAGTATTTT. This rearrangement joins TRBV5-4 to TRBJ2-3, with TRBD2 matching over 9 bases. Germline V CDR1 and CDR2: SGHNT, YYREEE (reference sequence). Germline trimming cut 1 base from V and 1 base from J; bases unmatched to any gene: 4. This CDR3 comprises 16 residues.

This CDR3 is CASSSFDRGGYTF. The CDR3 region has the DNA TGTGCCAGCAGTTCGTTCGACAGGGGTGGCTACACCTTC. This rearrangement joins TRBV27 to TRBJ1-2, with TRBD1 matching over 8 bases. This CDR3 has 13 residues. The V and J ends lost 4 bases and 7 bases, in that order; junction bases with no gene match: 5. The germline CDR1 and CDR2 sequences are MNHEY and SMNVEV (reference sequence).

The rearrangement links TRBV13 to TRBJ2-3; 7 bases align to TRBD1. Unmatched junction bases numbered 15, after V lost 5 bases and J lost 1 base. There are 18 residues in the CDR3. Germline V gives CDR1 PRHDT, CDR2 FYEKMQ (reference sequence). CDR3 protein: CASSRDRFKTEGTDTQYF. The CDR3 nucleotides read TGTGCCAGCAGCCGGGACAGATTTAAAACCGAGGGCACAGATACGCAGTATTTT.

The chain uses TRBV4-3 and TRBJ2-3; the D gene is possibly TRBD1 (5 bases). V lost 0 bases to trimming and J lost 0 bases, with 13 bases between them. The CDR3 spans 17 residues. Per germline, CDR1 LGHNA and CDR2 YSLEER. In nucleotides, the CDR3 is TGCGCCAGCAGCCAAGAGCAGGGAATCTCTAGCACAGATACGCAGTATTTT. Translated, it gives CASSQEQGISSTDTQYF.

The chain recombines TRBV15 with TRBJ2-3; the match to TRBD2 covers 9 bases. The CDR3 covers 15 residues. V lost 0 bases and J lost 5; bases outside the gene matches: 3. CDR1 LNHNV and CDR2 YYDKDF come from the germline V gene (reference sequence). The CDR3 here is CATSRDRGGGDTQYF. The CDR3 nucleotides are TGTGCCACCAGCAGAGACCGCGGGGGGGGAGATACGCAGTATTTT. The whole variable domain, remainder taken from reference TRBV15 and TRBJ2-3, is DAMVIQNPRYQVTQFGKPVTLSCSQTLNHNVMYWYQQKSSQAPKLLFHYYDKDFNNEADTPDNFQSRRPNTSFCFLDIRSPGLGDTAMYLCATSRDRGGGDTQYFGPGTRLTVL.

The chain carries TRBV5-6 and TRBJ2-2; 13 bases are a match to TRBD2. The CDR3 totals 17 residues. Germline CDR1 reads SGHDT; CDR2 reads YYEEEE. Unmatched junction bases numbered 5, after V lost 2 bases and J lost 4 bases. The DNA for the CDR3 is TGTGCCAGCAGCTTCCCACTAGCGGGGGGGCCCACCGGGGAGCTGTTTTTT. The encoded protein is CASSFPLAGGPTGELFF.

This clone is categorized as medium-sized. The rearrangement joins TRBV2 to TRBJ1-2, with D perhaps matching TRBD1 (6 bases). The V gene lost 8 bases and the J gene lost 5 bases, with 21 bases spanning the gap. The CDR3 spans 15 residues. Germline V gene sequence: CDR1 SNHLY, CDR2 FYNNEI. CDR3 sequence: CASQTRQARSYGYTF. The CDR3 nucleotides read TGTGCCAGCCAAACCCGACAGGCCCGGTCTTATGGCTACACCTTC.

The V and J genes are TRBV9 and TRBJ2-2; the match to TRBD1 covers 9 bases. CDR1 SGDLS and CDR2 YYNGEE come from the germline V gene. The CDR3 loop spans 17 amino acids. V gave up 0 bases and J gave up 3 bases; unmatched junction bases: 6. The CDR3 DNA sequence: TGTGCCAGCAGCGTAGGAGGGACAGGGAGAGACACCGGGGAGCTGTTTTTT. It is translated as CASSVGGTGRDTGELFF.

The chain links TRBV30 to TRBJ1-1; D is possibly TRBD1 (6 bases). V was clipped by 4 bases and J by 5 bases, with 11 bases between them. Germline V CDR1 and CDR2: GTSNPN, SVGIG (reference sequence). This CDR3 contains 12 residues. CDR3 bases: TGTGCCTGGACAATCAGGGGAACTGAAGCTTTCTTT. It is translated as CAWTIRGTEAFF.

The genes are TRBV13 and TRBJ2-1; TRBD2 agrees at 7 bases. J gave up 8 bases and V 5 bases, and 18 bases lay outside the gene matches. Germline CDR1 PRHDT, CDR2 FYEKMQ (reference sequence). The CDR3 is made up of 17 amino acids. The DNA for the CDR3 is TGTGCCAGCAGCCCAACAGGTCACCATGGGGAGGGTGATGAGCAGTTCTTC. Translating gives CASSPTGHHGEGDEQFF.

The chain carries TRBV5-4 and TRBJ2-1, with 10 bases that match TRBD1. J gave up 8 bases and V 5 bases, and 10 bases lay outside the gene matches. The CDR3 spans 15 residues. Germline assignment: CDR1 SGHNT and CDR2 YYREEE (reference sequence). DNA of the CDR3: TGTGCCAGCAGTGGGGGGGGACAGGGGATTGATGAGCAGTTCTTC. Translated, it gives CASSGGGQGIDEQFF.

The chain employs TRBV4-2 and TRBJ1-3, with a weak D call TRBD1 (5 bases). This CDR3 comprises 17 residues. CDR1 and CDR2 (germline): LGHNA, YNFKEQ. Trimming left V 5 bases short and J 4 bases short, with 21 bases between. CDR3 sequence reads: CASSFRGGGAVGNTIYF. The CDR3 nucleotides are TGTGCCAGCAGCTTTCGGGGTGGCGGGGCTGTCGGAAACACCATATATTTT.

The rearrangement uses TRBV9 and TRBJ2-1; 7 bases align to TRBD1. Germline V lookup: CDR1 SGDLS, CDR2 YYNGEE. The CDR3 contains 16 residues. V gave up 3 bases and J gave up 0 bases; unmatched junction bases: 6. The chain's CDR3 is CASSGTGGGSYNEQFF. The CDR3 bases are TGTGCCAGCAGCGGGACAGGTGGGGGCTCCTACAATGAGCAGTTCTTC.

V gene TRBV13 combines with J gene TRBJ2-7, with D possibly TRBD2 on 6 matching bases. CDR1 is PRHDT, CDR2 FYEKMQ, per germline (reference sequence). This CDR3 has 15 residues. V dropped 0 bases and J dropped 6 bases, with 15 bases sitting between them. CDR3 amino acids: CASSLGSGPAGEQYF. CDR3 bases: TGTGCCAGCAGCTTAGGCTCGGGACCAGCGGGCGAGCAGTACTTC.